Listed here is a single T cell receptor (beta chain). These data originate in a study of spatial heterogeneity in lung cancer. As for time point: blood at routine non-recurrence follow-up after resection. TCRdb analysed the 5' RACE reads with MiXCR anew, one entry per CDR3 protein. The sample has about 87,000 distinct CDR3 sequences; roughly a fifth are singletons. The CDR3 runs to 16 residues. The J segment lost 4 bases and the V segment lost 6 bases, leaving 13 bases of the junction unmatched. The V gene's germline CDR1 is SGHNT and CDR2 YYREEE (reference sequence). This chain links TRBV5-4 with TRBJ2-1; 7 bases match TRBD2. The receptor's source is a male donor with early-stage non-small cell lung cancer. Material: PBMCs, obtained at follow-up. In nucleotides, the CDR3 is TGTGCCAGCATGCGGGGAGGGCAGGGAATTTACAATGAGCAGTTCTTC. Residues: CASMRGGQGIYNEQFF.